The rows below give T cell receptor beta chains drawn from one sample of a study of cytomegalovirus exposure and HLA in healthy donors. The data were produced by immunoSEQ multiplex PCR, yet TCRdb's version contains in-frame clones alone and is incomplete. Among about 150,000 clones listed, about 86% were seen once. Sequenced sample: PBMCs. These receptors came from a human donor in good health. Both conserved end residues are part of each CDR3. A D gene is named only where the DNA matches it firmly. Only some rows state a clone size, as once, few, many or a class for expanded clones.

>NA|NA|TRBV5-1|TRBJ1-4
TGCGCCAGCAGCTTAACAGGGAGAACGGCAACTAATGAAAAACTGTTTTTT
CASSLTGRTATNEKLFF
>once|TRBD2|TRBV27|TRBJ2-1
TGTGCCAGCAGCACGGGACTAGCGGACAATGAGCAGTTCTTC
CASSTGLADNEQFF
>NA|NA|TRBV6-5|TRBJ1-1
TGTGCCAGCAGACCTCAGGGAAGGGACACTGAAGCTTTCTTT
CASRPQGRDTEAFF
>NA|TRBD2|TRBV27|TRBJ2-5
TGTGCCAGCAGTCCCCGGGAGGGCGGGGAGACCCAGTACTTC
CASSPREGGETQYF
>NA|NA|TRBV28|TRBJ2-3
TGTGCCAGCAGTTTACTCTTGATGGGCCTAGCAAACACAGATACGCAGTATTTT
CASSLLLMGLANTDTQYF
>NA|NA|TRBV28|TRBJ1-1
TGTGCCAGCAGTTACAGGAACACTGAAGCTTTCTTT
CASSYRNTEAFF
>NA|TRBD2|TRBV11-2|TRBJ2-3
TGTGCCAGCAGCCATAGCGGGGGGCTGCGAGATACGCAGTATTTT
CASSHSGGLRDTQYF
>NA|TRBD2|TRBV27|TRBJ2-7
TGTGCCAGCGGGCGACTAGCGAGTCGTAACGAGCAGTACTTC
CASGRLASRNEQYF
>few|NA|TRBV6-5|TRBJ1-6
TGTGCCAGCAGTTACGTGGGGGGTTCCTATAATTCACCCCTCCACTTT
CASSYVGGSYNSPLHF
>NA|NA|TRBV7-2|TRBJ1-4
TGTGCCAGCAGCCTAACAGGCTACGATGAAAAACTGTTTTTT
CASSLTGYDEKLFF
>NA|TRBD1|TRBV7-2|TRBJ1-4
TGTGCCAGCAGCTTGGGGACAGGGACAACTAATGAAAAACTGTTTTTT
CASSLGTGTTNEKLFF
>NA|TRBD2|TRBV4-1|TRBJ2-7
TGCGCCAGCAGCGCTAGGGGACTAGCCTACGAGCAGTACTTC
CASSARGLAYEQYF
>NA|NA|TRBV6-5|TRBJ1-5
TGTGCCAGCAGTTCCAACGGGAGGCAGCCCCAGCATTTT
CASSSNGRQPQHF
>NA|TRBD1|TRBV10-3|TRBJ1-5
TGTGCCGCCGACGGGACAGGAAAAAATCAGCCCCAGCATTTT
CAADGTGKNQPQHF
>once|TRBD2|TRBV7-2|TRBJ2-1
TGTGCCAGCAGCTTAAGAGGACTAGCGGGAGATGTGTACAATGAGCAGTTCTTC
CASSLRGLAGDVYNEQFF
>few|NA|TRBV7-6|TRBJ2-7
TGTGCCAGCAGCCCAGGGGGTGGGGGGTTAACTGAGCAGTACTTC
CASSPGGGGLTEQYF
>NA|TRBD2|TRBV7-6|TRBJ2-3
TGTGCCAGCAGCTACGACTTGGGGGAGGGCGTAGATACGCAGTATTTT
CASSYDLGEGVDTQYF
>NA|TRBD2|TRBV19|TRBJ2-7
TGTGCCAGTAGTATCGGGTTGACTAGCGGGAGAGGCTACGAGCAGTACTTC
CASSIGLTSGRGYEQYF
>once|NA|TRBV6-5|TRBJ1-3
TGTGCCAGCAGTTATCAGGGGCCATACTCTGGAAACACCATATATTTT
CASSYQGPYSGNTIYF
>NA|TRBD2|TRBV28|TRBJ2-1
TGTGCCAGCAGTTTAGTCGGCCCAAGGACTAGCGGGAGGGACGGGGACAATGAGCAGTTCTTC
CASSLVGPRTSGRDGDNEQFF
>NA|TRBD2|TRBV6-5|TRBJ2-1
TGTGCCAGCAGCCGGGGGGGCAAGTACAATGAGCAGTTCTTC
CASSRGGKYNEQFF
>NA|NA|TRBV18|TRBJ1-1
TGTGCCAGCTCACCCCAGGGAACTGAAGCTTTCTTT
CASSPQGTEAFF
>NA|NA|TRBV4-1|TRBJ1-3
TGCGCCAGCAGACCCATCCTCAGGGGAAACACCATATATTTT
CASRPILRGNTIYF
>NA|NA|TRBV7-9|TRBJ1-2
TGTGCCAGCAGCTTTTACAGGGACGGCTACACCTTC
CASSFYRDGYTF
>NA|NA|TRBV11-3|TRBJ1-5
TGTGCCAGCAGTTCGCGGGCCCAACATAGCAATCAGCCCCAGCATTTT
CASSSRAQHSNQPQHF
>NA|NA|TRBV28|TRBJ2-5
TGTGCCAGCAGCCCATCGAGTGAAGAGACCCAGTACTTC
CASSPSSEETQYF
>NA|TRBD1|TRBV15|TRBJ1-2
TGTGCCACCAGCAGAGATCCTACAGGGGGCGATGGCTACACCTTC
CATSRDPTGGDGYTF
>NA|TRBD1|TRBV2|TRBJ1-6
TGTGCCAGCCGATACAGGGGGCTTGGCAATTCACCCCTCCACTTT
CASRYRGLGNSPLHF
>NA|TRBD1|TRBV5-4|TRBJ1-1
TGTGCCAGCAGCTGGGGACAGGAGGGAACTGAAGCTTTCTTT
CASSWGQEGTEAFF
>NA|TRBD1|TRBV11-2|TRBJ1-6
TGTGCCAGCACCTTACAGGGGAGCTCCTATAATTCACCCCTCCACTTT
CASTLQGSSYNSPLHF
>NA|TRBD2|TRBV15|TRBJ2-5
TGTGCCACCAGCAGAGGCCAACTAGCGTTTCAAGAGACCCAGTACTTC
CATSRGQLAFQETQYF